What follows describes a single T cell receptor beta chain. CDR3 length equals 16 residues. With 0 bases clipped from V and 5 bases from J, the junction kept 7 bases outside the gene matches. Germline CDR1 MGHRA, CDR2 YSYEKL. The assay was immunoSEQ multiplex PCR, and TCRdb's table has in-frame clones only and misses some. Among about 84,000 clones listed, around 92% were seen once. The source of the sample is a study of control samples from healthy donors and cancer patients. The receptor's source is a young man in good health. What was sequenced was blood. V gene TRBV4-1 combines with J gene TRBJ2-7, with 10 bases lining up with TRBD1. The CDR3 loop is CASSQESVGTGDEQYF. In DNA form, the CDR3 reads TGCGCCAGCAGCCAAGAATCAGTAGGGACAGGGGACGAGCAGTACTTC.